This record looks at one T cell receptor beta chain sequence and its context. The data stem from a study of blood T cell repertoires in COVID-19. At the level of the study: The analysed material was cDNA or gDNA that came from T cells, B-cell-depleted T cells, or PBMCs.

Trimming cost V 5 bases and J 5 bases, with 9 bases left between them. The CDR3 contains 12 residues. Germline lookup yields CDR1 KGHSH and CDR2 LQKENI. TCRdb's table, derived via immunoSEQ multiplex PCR, lists solely in-frame clones and lacks some. Of under 200,000 clones listed, over 65% are singletons. The sequence was obtained from a man in his 60s with acute or convalescent COVID-19. The sequenced sample consisted of peripheral blood. J is TRBJ2-5 and V is TRBV18, with D perhaps TRBD2 (5 bases). The CDR3 nucleotides are TGTGCCAGCTCAGGACTGAGGGAGACCCAGTACTTC. This sequence encodes CASSGLRETQYF. The full variable domain, with the rest looked up from reference TRBV18 and TRBJ2-5, is NAGVMQNPRHLVRRRGQEARLRCSPMKGHSHVYWYRQLPEEGLKFMVYLQKENIIDESGMPKERFSAEFPKEGPSILRIQQVVRGDSAAYFCASSGLRETQYFGPGTRLLVL.